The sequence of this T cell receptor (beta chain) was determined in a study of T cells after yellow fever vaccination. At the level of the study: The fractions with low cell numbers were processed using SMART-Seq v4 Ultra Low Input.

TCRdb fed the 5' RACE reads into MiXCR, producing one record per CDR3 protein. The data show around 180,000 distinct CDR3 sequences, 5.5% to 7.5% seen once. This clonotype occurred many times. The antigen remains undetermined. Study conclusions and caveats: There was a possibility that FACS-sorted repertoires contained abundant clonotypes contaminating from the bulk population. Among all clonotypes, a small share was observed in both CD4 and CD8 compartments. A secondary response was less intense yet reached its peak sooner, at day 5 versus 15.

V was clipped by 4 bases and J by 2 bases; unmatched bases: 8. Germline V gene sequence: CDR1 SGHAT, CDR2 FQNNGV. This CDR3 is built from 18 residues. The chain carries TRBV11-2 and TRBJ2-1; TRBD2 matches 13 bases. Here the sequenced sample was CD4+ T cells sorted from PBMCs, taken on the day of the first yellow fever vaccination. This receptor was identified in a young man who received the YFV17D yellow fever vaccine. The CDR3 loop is CASSSLGTSGVTYNEQFF. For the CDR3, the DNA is TGTGCCAGCAGCTCCCTTGGGACTAGCGGGGTAACCTACAATGAGCAGTTCTTC.